One sample yielded the 18 T cell receptor beta chains listed below, sequenced in a study of blood T cell repertoires in COVID-19. TCRdb keeps only in-frame clones here, not all; method: immunoSEQ multiplex PCR. The table lists hundreds of thousands of clones, around 90% of them singletons. Sequencing input: PBMCs or T cells enriched from blood (not recorded which). These TCRs come from a woman aged 25 to 45 who had recovered from COVID-19.

The DNA for the CDR3 is TGTGCCAGCAGCTCCACAGGGGGACCCAGCAATTCACCCCTCCACTTT. Protein sequence: CASSSTGGPSNSPLHF. The genes are TRBV7-9 and TRBJ1-6, with 8 bases lining up with TRBD1. The CDR3 is 16 amino acids. The germline CDR1 and CDR2 sequences are SEHNR and FQNEAQ (reference sequence). Unmatched junction bases numbered 9, after V lost 4 bases and J lost 7 bases.

This clone was counted between two and nine times. The chain couples TRBV11-2 to TRBJ2-7; 8 nucleotides match TRBD1. V dropped 4 bases and J dropped 0; count of bases not matched to a gene: 2. Per the germline V gene, CDR1 is SGHAT and CDR2 is FQNNGV. The CDR3 runs to 14 residues. CDR3 region: CASSSGQASYEQYF. CDR3 DNA: TGTGCCAGCAGCTCGGGACAGGCCTCCTACGAGCAGTACTTC.

The chain combines TRBV6-5 with TRBJ2-5; TRBD2 aligns across 16 bases. CDR1 and CDR2 from the germline V gene are MNHEY and SVGAGI. The CDR3 is 15 amino acids. J was trimmed by 5 bases and V by 6 bases; bases with no gene match: 3. The chain's CDR3 is CASRGLAGGPETQYF. CDR3 in DNA: TGTGCCAGCAGGGGACTAGCGGGAGGGCCCGAGACCCAGTACTTC.

This clone has more than one count but fewer than ten. The V gene is TRBV30, the J gene TRBJ1-3, with a weak D call TRBD1 (6 bases). Looked up from germline, CDR1 is GTSNPN and CDR2 is SVGIG (reference sequence). The CDR3 contains 16 residues. Trimming removed 5 bases from V and 8 bases from J, with 25 bases in between. The CDR3 reads CAWGGLLRQNRDTIYF. The CDR3 nucleotides are TGTGCCTGGGGGGGGCTCTTGCGACAGAACCGGGACACCATATATTTT.

As DNA, the CDR3 is TGTGCCAGCAGTTTACGGGTCTATGGCTACACCTTC. As protein: CASSLRVYGYTF. The chain links TRBV28 to TRBJ1-2, with D hard to call. Deletions cut 2 bases from V and 4 bases from J, with 5 bases between. The CDR3 totals 12 residues. Germline-derived CDR1 and CDR2 are MDHEN and SYDVKM.

CDR3 DNA: TGTGCCAGCAGCCCTAAACCCCGACAGGGCTCCGAGCAGTACTTC. Protein product: CASSPKPRQGSEQYF. V and J are TRBV7-9 and TRBJ2-7, with TRBD1 matching 7 bases. Trimming at V came to 5 bases and at J to 6 bases, leaving 13 bases not matched to a gene. The germline gives CDR1 SEHNR, CDR2 FQNEAQ (reference sequence). The CDR3 has 15 amino acids.

This CDR3 is CASSEDRGQEKLFF. CDR3 DNA sequence: TGTGCCAGCAGTGAGGACAGGGGGCAGGAAAAACTGTTTTTT. The chain recombines TRBV6-4 with TRBJ1-4, with 11 bases identical to TRBD1. The V gene end was trimmed by 3 bases and the J gene end by 8 bases; junction bases not matched to a gene: 2. The CDR3 covers 14 residues. Germline V gene lookup returns CDR1 MRHNA and CDR2 SNTAGT.

This clone was observed a single time. The chain has TRBV4-3 and TRBJ1-2, with D possibly being TRBD1 (6 bases). With 0 bases removed from V and 3 bases from J, the gap between germline ends came to 14 bases. Per the germline V gene, CDR1 is LGHNA and CDR2 is YSLEER. The CDR3 extends over 16 amino acids. The CDR3 reads CASSQEGTGNYYGYTF. CDR3 in DNA: TGCGCCAGCAGCCAAGAGGGAACAGGGAATTACTATGGCTACACCTTC.

This clone was detected a few times. This chain joins TRBV28 and TRBJ1-2, with D possibly being TRBD1 (5 bases). CDR3 size: 12 residues. Germline values: CDR1 MDHEN, CDR2 SYDVKM. The V end lost 4 bases, the J end lost 6 bases, and 9 bases lay between the germline ends. CDR3 DNA: TGTGCCAGCAGTTCCGCAGGGAATGGCTACACCTTC. It yields the protein CASSSAGNGYTF.

Details on this clone: The sample has other DNA sequences that encode this CDR3 too. V and J are TRBV5-1 and TRBJ1-1; D may be TRBD1 (5 bases). CDR1 is SGHRS and CDR2 is YFSETQ in the germline V gene. This CDR3 comprises 14 residues. Trimming left V 0 bases short and J 1 base short, with 7 bases between. The chain's CDR3 is CASSLVQGNTEAFF. The CDR3 bases are TGCGCCAGCAGCTTGGTTCAGGGGAACACTGAAGCTTTCTTT.

The J gene is TRBJ2-4, the V gene TRBV30; D is uncertain. The CDR3 length is 13 residues. Germline V lookup: CDR1 GTSNPN, CDR2 SVGIG (reference sequence). V lost 1 base and J 8 bases, leaving 12 bases between the germline ends. In nucleotides, the CDR3 is TGTGCCTGGAGTGAACGGAGTATTCACATTCAGTACTTC. It is translated as CAWSERSIHIQYF.

The CDR3 loop is CASSGGHPWEAFF. DNA for the CDR3: TGTGCCAGCAGTGGGGGACATCCATGGGAAGCTTTCTTT. This chain joins TRBV2 and TRBJ1-1; the D gene is possibly TRBD1 (6 bases). This CDR3 has 13 amino acids. Trimming took 4 bases from V and 8 from J, leaving 14 bases between them. Germline-derived CDR1 and CDR2 are SNHLY and FYNNEI.

V usage is TRBV3-1 (or the pseudogene TRBV3-2) and J usage is TRBJ2-7; 7 nucleotides align to TRBD2. Germline V gene data show CDR1 as LGHDT and CDR2 as YNNKEL (reference sequence). V was clipped by 1 base and J by 1 base; unmatched bases: 4. This CDR3 contains 15 residues. CDR3 protein: CASSQGASGSYEQYF. The CDR3 region has the DNA TGTGCCAGCAGCCAAGGGGCTAGCGGTTCCTACGAGCAGTACTTC.

This chain connects TRBV27 to TRBJ2-7; D perhaps matches TRBD1 (5 bases). V was shortened by 5 bases and J by 1 base, with 9 bases between the two germline ends. This CDR3 has 13 amino acids. Germline values: CDR1 MNHEY, CDR2 SMNVEV (reference sequence). CDR3 DNA: TGTGCCAGCAGTCCACAGGTTTCCTACGAGCAGTACTTC. Translated, it gives CASSPQVSYEQYF.

The chain links TRBV7-8 to TRBJ2-2; perhaps TRBD1 as D (6 bases). Trimming pared 5 bases from V and 1 base from J, leaving 14 bases between. CDR3 length: 16 residues. In germline, CDR1 is SGHVS, CDR2 FQNEAQ. The CDR3 nucleotides are TGTGCCAGCAGCACTAGAACAGGGAAGAACACCGGGGAGCTGTTTTTT. It specifies CASSTRTGKNTGELFF.

This clone was seen more than once but under ten times. The J gene is TRBJ2-5, the V gene TRBV7-9; 8 nucleotides match TRBD1. The CDR3 is 14 residues long. CDR1 is SEHNR and CDR2 is FQNEAQ in the germline V gene (reference sequence). The trim removed 5 bases at V and 5 bases at J, leaving 7 bases unmatched. The CDR3: CASSRRTGWETQYF. CDR3 nucleotide sequence: TGTGCCAGCAGCAGACGGACAGGGTGGGAGACCCAGTACTTC. Combining the CDR3 with reference TRBV7-9 and TRBJ2-5 gives the whole variable domain DTGVSQNPRHKITKRGQNVTFRCDPISEHNRLYWYRQTLGQGPEFLTYFQNEAQLEKSRLLSDRFSAERPKGSFSTLEIQRTEQGDSAMYLCASSRRTGWETQYFGPGTRLLVL.

This sequence joins TRBV19 and TRBJ1-5; D may be TRBD1 (5 bases). Germline CDR1 is LNHDA and CDR2 is SQIVND (reference sequence). The CDR3 is made up of 13 amino acids. With 8 bases removed from V and 5 bases from J, the gap between germline ends came to 13 bases. CDR3 in DNA: TGTGCCAGTGGAATCCTAGGGGATCAGCCCCAGCATTTT. Its translation: CASGILGDQPQHF.

The CDR3 sequence: CASTPRDRRTDTQYF. The CDR3 DNA is TGTGCCAGCACCCCTCGGGACAGGCGCACAGATACGCAGTATTTT. V gene TRBV6-5 combines with J gene TRBJ2-3; 8 bases are shared with TRBD1. With 7 bases clipped from V and 1 base from J, the junction kept 7 bases outside the gene matches. Germline CDR1 and CDR2: MNHEY and SVGAGI. CDR3 length equals 15 residues.